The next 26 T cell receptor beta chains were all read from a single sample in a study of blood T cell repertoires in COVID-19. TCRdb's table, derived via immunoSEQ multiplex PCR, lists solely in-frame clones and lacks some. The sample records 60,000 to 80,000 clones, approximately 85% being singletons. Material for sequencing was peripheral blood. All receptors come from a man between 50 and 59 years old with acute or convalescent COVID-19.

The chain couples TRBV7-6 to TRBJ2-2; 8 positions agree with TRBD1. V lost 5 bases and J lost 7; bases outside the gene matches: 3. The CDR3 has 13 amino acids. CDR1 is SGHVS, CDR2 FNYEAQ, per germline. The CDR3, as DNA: TGTGCCAGCAGCCTCGGGACAGGCGGGGAGCTGTTTTTT. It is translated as CASSLGTGGELFF. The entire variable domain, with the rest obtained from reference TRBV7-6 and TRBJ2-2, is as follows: GAGVSQSPRYKVTKRGQDVALRCDPISGHVSLYWYRQALGQGPEFLTYFNYEAQQDKSGLPNDRFSAERPEGSISTLTIQRTEQRDSAMYRCASSLGTGGELFFGEGSRLTVL.

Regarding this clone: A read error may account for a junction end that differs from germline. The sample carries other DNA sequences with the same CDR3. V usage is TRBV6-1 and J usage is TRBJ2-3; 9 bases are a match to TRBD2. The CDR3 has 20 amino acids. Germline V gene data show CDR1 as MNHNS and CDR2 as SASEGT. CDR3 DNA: TGTGCCCGCAGTGGGCTCCTGGGACTTGCGGGGGGGCGGGGCACAGATACGCAGTATTTT. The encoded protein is CARSGLLGLAGGRGTDTQYF.

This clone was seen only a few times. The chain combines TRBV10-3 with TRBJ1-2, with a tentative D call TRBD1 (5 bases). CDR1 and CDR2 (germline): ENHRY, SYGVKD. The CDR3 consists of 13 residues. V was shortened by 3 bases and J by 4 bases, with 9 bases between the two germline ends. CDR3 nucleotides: TGTGCCATCAGTGACTTCGACAGCTATGGCTACACCTTC. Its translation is CAISDFDSYGYTF.

The CDR3 DNA reads TGTGCCACCAGCAGAGATAATGGGCACTCGGGAGGCTACACCTTC. Translation: CATSRDNGHSGGYTF. V is TRBV15 and J is TRBJ1-2; D remains ambiguous. V was pared by 0 bases and J by 8 bases, with 16 bases between. The CDR3 extends over 15 amino acids. Germline V gives CDR1 LNHNV, CDR2 YYDKDF (reference sequence).

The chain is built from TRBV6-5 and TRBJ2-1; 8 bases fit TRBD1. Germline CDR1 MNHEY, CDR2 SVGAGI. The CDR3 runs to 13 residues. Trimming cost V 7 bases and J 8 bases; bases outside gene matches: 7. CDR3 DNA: TGTGCCAGCACGACCTACAGGGGGGATGAGCAGTTCTTC. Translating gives CASTTYRGDEQFF.

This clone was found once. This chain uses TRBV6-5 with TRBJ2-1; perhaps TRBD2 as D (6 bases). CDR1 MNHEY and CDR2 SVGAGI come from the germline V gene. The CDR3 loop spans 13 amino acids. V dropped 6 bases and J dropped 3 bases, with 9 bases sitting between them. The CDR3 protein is CASRREVYNEQFF. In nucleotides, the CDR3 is TGTGCCAGCAGGAGGGAGGTCTACAATGAGCAGTTCTTC.

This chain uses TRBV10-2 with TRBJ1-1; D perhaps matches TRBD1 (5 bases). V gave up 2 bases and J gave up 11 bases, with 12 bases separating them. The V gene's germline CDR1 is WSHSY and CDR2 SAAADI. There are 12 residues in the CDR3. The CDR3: CASSEALGPAFF. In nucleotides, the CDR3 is TGCGCCAGCAGTGAGGCTCTGGGGCCGGCTTTCTTT.

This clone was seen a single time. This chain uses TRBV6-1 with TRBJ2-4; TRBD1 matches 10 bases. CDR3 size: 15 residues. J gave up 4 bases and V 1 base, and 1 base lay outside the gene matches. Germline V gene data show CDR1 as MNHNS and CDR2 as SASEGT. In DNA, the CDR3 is TGTGCCAGCAGTGAAGGGGGACAGGGGAAAAACATTCAGTACTTC. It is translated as CASSEGGQGKNIQYF.

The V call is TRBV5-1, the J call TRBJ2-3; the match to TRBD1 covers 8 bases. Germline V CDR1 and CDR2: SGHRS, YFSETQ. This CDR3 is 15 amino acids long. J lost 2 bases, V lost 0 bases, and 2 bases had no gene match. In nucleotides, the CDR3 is TGCGCCAGCAGCTTGGTGGACAGGGTCACAGATACGCAGTATTTT. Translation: CASSLVDRVTDTQYF.

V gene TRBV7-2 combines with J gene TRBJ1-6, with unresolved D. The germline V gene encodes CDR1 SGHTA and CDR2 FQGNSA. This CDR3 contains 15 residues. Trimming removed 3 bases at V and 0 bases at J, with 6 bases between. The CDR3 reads CASSLESSYNSPLHF. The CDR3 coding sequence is TGTGCCAGCAGCTTGGAGAGCTCCTATAATTCACCCCTCCACTTT.

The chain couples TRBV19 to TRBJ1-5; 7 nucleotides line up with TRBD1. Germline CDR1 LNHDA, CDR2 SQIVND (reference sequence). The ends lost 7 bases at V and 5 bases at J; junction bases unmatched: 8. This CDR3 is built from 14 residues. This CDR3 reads CASTSGQQDQPQHF. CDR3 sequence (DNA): TGTGCCAGTACCTCGGGACAGCAGGATCAGCCCCAGCATTTT. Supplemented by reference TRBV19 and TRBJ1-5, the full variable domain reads DGGITQSPKYLFRKEGQNVTLSCEQNLNHDAMYWYRQDPGQGLRLIYYSQIVNDFQKGDIAEGYSVSREKKESFPLTVTSAQKNPTAFYLCASTSGQQDQPQHFGDGTRLSIL.

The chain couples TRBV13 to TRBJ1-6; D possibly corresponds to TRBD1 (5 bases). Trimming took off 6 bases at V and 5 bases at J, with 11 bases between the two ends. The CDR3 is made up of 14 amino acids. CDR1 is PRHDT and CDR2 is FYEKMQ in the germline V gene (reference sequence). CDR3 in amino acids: CASSQGGDNSPLHF. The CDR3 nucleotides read TGTGCCAGCAGTCAGGGCGGGGATAATTCACCCCTCCACTTT.

CDR3 sequence reads: CASSEAGIRGGGEHTDTQYF. CDR3 nucleotides: TGTGCCAGCAGTGAAGCGGGCATCAGGGGCGGGGGGGAACACACAGATACGCAGTATTTT. J is TRBJ2-3 and V is TRBV2, with 9 bases aligning to TRBD2. The CDR3 loop spans 20 amino acids. CDR1 and CDR2 from the germline V gene are SNHLY and FYNNEI. Losses at the gene ends were 0 bases for V and 2 bases for J; bases not matched to a gene: 15.

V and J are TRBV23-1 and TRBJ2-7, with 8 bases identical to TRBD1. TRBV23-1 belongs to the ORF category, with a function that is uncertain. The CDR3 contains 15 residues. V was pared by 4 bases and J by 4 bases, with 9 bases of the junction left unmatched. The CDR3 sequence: CASSLYRDRLYEQYV. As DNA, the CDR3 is TGCGCCAGCAGTCTCTACCGGGACAGGCTTTACGAGCAGTACGTC.

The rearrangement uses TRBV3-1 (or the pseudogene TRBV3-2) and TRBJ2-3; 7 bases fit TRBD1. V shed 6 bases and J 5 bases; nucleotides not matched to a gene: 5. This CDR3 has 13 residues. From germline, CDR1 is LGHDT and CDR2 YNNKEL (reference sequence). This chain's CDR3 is CASSFTGEDTQYF. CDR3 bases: TGTGCCAGCAGTTTCACAGGGGAAGATACGCAGTATTTT.

CDR3 bases: TGTGCCAGCAGTTACTCGTCAGGTTTGGGCTACTACGAGCAGTACTTC. Its translation is CASSYSSGLGYYEQYF. This chain uses TRBV6-5 with TRBJ2-7; D is unresolved. This CDR3 is built from 16 residues. Germline CDR1 is MNHEY and CDR2 is SVGAGI. V gave up 0 bases and J gave up 3 bases, with 15 bases separating them.

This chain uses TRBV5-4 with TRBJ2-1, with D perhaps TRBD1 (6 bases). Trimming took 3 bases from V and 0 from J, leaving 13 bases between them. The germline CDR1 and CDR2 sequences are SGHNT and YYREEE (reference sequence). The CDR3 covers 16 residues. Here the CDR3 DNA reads TGTGCCAGCAGCTATGGGGTGGACAGCTCCTACAATGAGCAGTTCTTC. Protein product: CASSYGVDSSYNEQFF.

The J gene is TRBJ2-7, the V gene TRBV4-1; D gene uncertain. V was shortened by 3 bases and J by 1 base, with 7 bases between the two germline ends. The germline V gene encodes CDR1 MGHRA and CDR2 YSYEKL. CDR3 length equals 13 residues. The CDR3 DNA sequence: TGCGCCAGCAGCCAGCCCGCGTCCTACGAGCAGTACTTC. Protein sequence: CASSQPASYEQYF.

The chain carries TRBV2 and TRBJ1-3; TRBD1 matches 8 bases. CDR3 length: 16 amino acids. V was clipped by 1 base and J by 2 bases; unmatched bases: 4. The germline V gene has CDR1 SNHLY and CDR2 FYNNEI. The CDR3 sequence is CASSEGQGATGNTIYF. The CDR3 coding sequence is TGTGCCAGCAGTGAAGGGCAGGGGGCTACTGGAAACACCATATATTTT.

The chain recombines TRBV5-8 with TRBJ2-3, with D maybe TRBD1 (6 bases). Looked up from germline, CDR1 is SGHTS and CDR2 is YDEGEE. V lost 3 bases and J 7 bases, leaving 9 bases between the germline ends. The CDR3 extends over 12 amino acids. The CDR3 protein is CASSSRGYTQYF. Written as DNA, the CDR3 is TGTGCCAGCAGCTCCAGGGGTTATACGCAGTATTTT.

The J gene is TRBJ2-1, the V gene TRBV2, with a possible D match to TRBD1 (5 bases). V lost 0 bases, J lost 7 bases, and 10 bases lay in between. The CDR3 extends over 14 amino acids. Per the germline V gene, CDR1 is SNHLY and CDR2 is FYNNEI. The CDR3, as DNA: TGTGCCAGCAGTGAAGCGCGACAGCCAAATGAGCAGTTCTTC. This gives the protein CASSEARQPNEQFF.

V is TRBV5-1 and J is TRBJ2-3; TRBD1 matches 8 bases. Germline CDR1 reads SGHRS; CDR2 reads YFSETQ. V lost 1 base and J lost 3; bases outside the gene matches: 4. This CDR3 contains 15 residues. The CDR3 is CASSLQDRVTDTQYF. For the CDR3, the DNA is TGCGCCAGCAGCTTGCAGGACAGGGTTACAGATACGCAGTATTTT.

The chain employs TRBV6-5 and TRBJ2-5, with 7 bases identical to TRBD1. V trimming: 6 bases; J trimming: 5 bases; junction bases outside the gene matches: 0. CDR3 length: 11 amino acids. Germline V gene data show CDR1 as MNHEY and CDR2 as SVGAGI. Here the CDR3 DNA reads TGTGCCAGCAGGGACAGGGAGACCCAGTACTTC. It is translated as CASRDRETQYF.

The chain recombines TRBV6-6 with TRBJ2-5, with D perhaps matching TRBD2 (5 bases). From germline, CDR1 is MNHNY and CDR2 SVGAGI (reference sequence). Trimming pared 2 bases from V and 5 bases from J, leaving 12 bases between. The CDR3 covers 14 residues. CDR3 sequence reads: CASSYGEYRETQYF. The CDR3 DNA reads TGTGCCAGCAGTTACGGGGAGTATCGGGAGACCCAGTACTTC.

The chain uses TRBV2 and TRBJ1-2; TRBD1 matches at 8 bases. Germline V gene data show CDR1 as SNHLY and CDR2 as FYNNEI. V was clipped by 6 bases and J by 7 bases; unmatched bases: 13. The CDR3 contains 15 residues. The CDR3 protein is CASSVGRQGARGYTF. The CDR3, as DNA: TGTGCCAGCAGCGTCGGCCGGCAGGGGGCGCGTGGCTACACCTTC.

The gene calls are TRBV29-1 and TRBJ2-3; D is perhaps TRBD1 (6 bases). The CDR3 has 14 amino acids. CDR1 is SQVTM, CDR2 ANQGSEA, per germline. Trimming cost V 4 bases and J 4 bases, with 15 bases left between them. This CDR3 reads CSVAVLGGPDTQYF. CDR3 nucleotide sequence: TGCAGCGTTGCCGTGCTAGGGGGACCAGATACGCAGTATTTT.